The clone carrying this T cell receptor (beta chain) was observed once. What it recognizes is unknown. These data are taken from a study of shared clonotypes between healthy human individuals. Regarding the study as a whole: Memory subsets had estimated richness that was generally smaller than that of naive subsets. The naive CD4 repertoires of a handful of donors were compared, and around 5.1% of clonotypes were shared.

The CDR3 totals 13 residues. V dropped 0 bases and J dropped 14 bases, with 14 bases sitting between them. Germline V gene lookup returns CDR1 MNHEY and CDR2 SVGAGI. Produced via immunoSEQ multiplex PCR; TCRdb's table is partial and in-frame only. The sample yields around 340,000 clones, around 79% seen once. Those who donated, Caucasian adults without exception, all lived in Nashville, Tennessee. CD4+ cells were split into CD45RA+ naive and CD45RA-negative memory subsets. The receptor comes from a man younger than 45 in good health. Sequencing used memory CD4+ T cells sorted from blood. Subset defined: CD45RA-negative fraction. The V call is TRBV6-5, the J call TRBJ2-1; D remains unclear. The CDR3 spells CASSYSSEDPKFF. In DNA form, the CDR3 reads TGTGCCAGCAGTTACTCGAGTGAAGACCCAAAGTTCTTC.